This T cell receptor beta chain was identified in a study of regulatory T cells in long-lasting Graves disease. For the study at large: Graves' patients, diagnosed recently, had received antithyroid drugs under 3 months.

Indicated time point: newly diagnosed GD, antithyroid drugs for less than 3 months. PBMCs provided the RNA from which the TCR library was made. J lost 0 bases, V lost 6 bases, and 9 bases had no gene match. The CDR3 sequence is 17 residues long. From germline, CDR1 is MNHEY and CDR2 SMNVEV (reference sequence). This clonotype was found many times. Antigen specificity is unknown. To make TCR beta libraries, researchers used iRepertoire HTBI primers and Arm-PCR of CDR3 regions. Via MiXCR, TCRdb re-called the multiplex PCR reads, giving one row per CDR3 protein. The sample yields under 300,000 distinct CDR3 sequences, 20% seen once. Study observations and caveats: Newly diagnosed patients shared about a thousand public clonotypes; persistent patients shared approximately 2,700.

The starting material was peripheral blood mononuclear cells (PBMCs), obtained at new diagnosis, from a patient treated with antithyroid drugs. V gene TRBV27 combines with J gene TRBJ1-4; TRBD1 agrees at 8 bases. The sequence was collected from a female donor with Graves disease. The CDR3 DNA is TGTGCCAGCAGCCTTTCAGGGGGCCCTCCAACTAATGAAAAACTGTTTTTT. Translating gives CASSLSGGPPTNEKLFF.